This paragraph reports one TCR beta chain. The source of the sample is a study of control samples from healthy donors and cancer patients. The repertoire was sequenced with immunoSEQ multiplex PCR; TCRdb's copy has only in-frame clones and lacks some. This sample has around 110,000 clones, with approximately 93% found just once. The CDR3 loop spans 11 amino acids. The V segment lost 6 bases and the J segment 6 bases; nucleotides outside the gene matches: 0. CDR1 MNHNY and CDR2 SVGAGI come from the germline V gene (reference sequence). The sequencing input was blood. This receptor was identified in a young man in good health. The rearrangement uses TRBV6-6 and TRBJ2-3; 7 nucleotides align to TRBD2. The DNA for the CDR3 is TGTGCCAGCAGGGGGGGGGATACGCAGTATTTT. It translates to CASRGGDTQYF.